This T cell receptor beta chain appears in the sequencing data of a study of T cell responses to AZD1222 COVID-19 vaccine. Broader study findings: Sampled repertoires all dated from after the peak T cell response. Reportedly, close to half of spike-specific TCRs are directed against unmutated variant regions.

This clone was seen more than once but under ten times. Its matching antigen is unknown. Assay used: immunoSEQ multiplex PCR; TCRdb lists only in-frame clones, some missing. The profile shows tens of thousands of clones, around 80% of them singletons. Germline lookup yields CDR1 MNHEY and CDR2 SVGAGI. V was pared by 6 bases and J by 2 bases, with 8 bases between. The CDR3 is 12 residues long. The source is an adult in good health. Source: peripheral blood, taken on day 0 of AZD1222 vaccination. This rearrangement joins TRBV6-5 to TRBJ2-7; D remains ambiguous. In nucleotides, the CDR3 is TGTGCCAGCAGACAGAGAACCTACGAGCAGTACTTC. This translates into CASRQRTYEQYF.